Presented here are 25 T cell receptor beta chains from one specimen sequenced in a study of neurological immune-mediated disorders. Each CDR3 protein is one row after TCRdb ran MiXCR on the 5' RACE reads. Among tens of thousands of distinct CDR3 sequences listed, around a tenth were seen once. Material: PBMCs. Receptors were obtained from an older man with HTLV-1-associated myelopathy (HAM/TSP).

This clonotype was found many times. The genes are TRBV5-1 and TRBJ2-5; 14 bases are a match to TRBD2. This CDR3 contains 15 residues. The V gene end was trimmed by 5 bases and the J gene end by 4 bases; junction bases not matched to a gene: 4. Germline lookup yields CDR1 SGHRS and CDR2 YFSETQ. This chain's CDR3 is CASRIGTSGRETQYF. The CDR3 DNA reads as TGCGCCAGCAGAATTGGGACTAGCGGGAGAGAGACCCAGTACTTC.

This clonotype was detected ten times or more. CDR3 nucleotides: TGTGCCAGCAGCTCGGACAAGGGAACACTCCAGGATGCTTTCTTT. This encodes CASSSDKGTLQDAFF. The chain is built from TRBV7-2 and TRBJ1-1; possible D gene TRBD1, 5 bases. V gave up 4 bases and J gave up 11 bases, with 23 bases separating them. Germline V CDR1 and CDR2: SGHTA, FQGNSA. This CDR3 spans 15 amino acids.

A note on this clonotype: This may come from a read error, since a much larger clone is one base off. This chain links TRBV6-2 or TRBV6-3 with TRBJ2-1; D is unresolved. Trimming stripped 7 bases from V and 6 bases from J, with 10 bases between. Germline V gene lookup returns CDR1 MNHEY and CDR2 SVGEGT. The CDR3 sequence is 12 residues long. CDR3 coding DNA: TGTGCCAGCAACACCTTACCCAATGAGCAGTTCTTC. This sequence encodes CASNTLPNEQFF.

There are many counts of this clonotype. V gene TRBV7-3 combines with J gene TRBJ2-3; D gene uncertain. The germline V gene has CDR1 SGHTA and CDR2 FQGTGA. The CDR3 consists of 14 residues. The ends were cut back, 2 bases at V and 0 bases at J, with 6 bases in the middle. The CDR3 sequence: CASSLFTSTDTQYF. For the CDR3, the DNA is TGTGCCAGCAGCTTATTCACTAGCACAGATACGCAGTATTTT.

This clonotype occurred many times. The chain combines TRBV5-5 with TRBJ2-1; D is unclear. CDR3 length: 15 amino acids. V shed 4 bases and J shed 0 bases, with 11 bases lying between them. Germline assignment: CDR1 SGHKS and CDR2 YYEKEE (reference sequence). The CDR3, as DNA: TGTGCCAGCAGCCCGGCAGGTAGCTCCTACAATGAGCAGTTCTTC. Its protein product is CASSPAGSSYNEQFF. The full variable domain, with the rest looked up from reference TRBV5-5 and TRBJ2-1, is DAGVTQSPTHLIKTRGQQVTLRCSPISGHKSVSWYQQVLGQGPQFIFQYYEKEERGRGNFPDRFSARQFPNYSSELNVNALLLGDSALYLCASSPAGSSYNEQFFGPGTRLTVL.

Ten or more counts support this clonotype. The chain is built from TRBV5-5 and TRBJ1-5; the D gene is possibly TRBD1 (6 bases). The CDR3 covers 15 residues. Germline V gene lookup returns CDR1 SGHKS and CDR2 YYEKEE (reference sequence). Between the trimmed V and J ends, which lost 6 bases and 6 bases, there was a span of 19 bases. DNA for the CDR3: TGTGCCAGCACCACCGATGGATGGGGGGCTCAGCCCCAGCATTTT. Amino acids: CASTTDGWGAQPQHF.

This clonotype was seen more than once but under ten times. The gene calls are TRBV29-1 and TRBJ2-7, with TRBD2 identical over 13 bases. CDR3 size: 15 residues. J was trimmed by 3 bases and V by 1 base; bases with no gene match: 3. Germline values: CDR1 SQVTM, CDR2 ANQGSEA. The CDR3 DNA reads TGCAGCGTTGAAGGGACTAGCGGGAGTGTCTACGAGCAGTACTTC. Translated, it gives CSVEGTSGSVYEQYF.

This clonotype occurred many times. The V gene is TRBV27, the J gene TRBJ1-5; TRBD1 might be the D (5 bases). Germline V lookup: CDR1 MNHEY, CDR2 SMNVEV (reference sequence). This CDR3 is built from 14 residues. Trimming shortened V by 5 bases and J by 5 bases, and 13 bases separated the two germline ends. CDR3 residues: CASSRDGRDQPQHF. In DNA form, the CDR3 reads TGTGCCAGCAGTAGGGACGGGAGGGATCAGCCCCAGCATTTT.

This clonotype was counted ten times or more. The rearrangement links TRBV29-1 to TRBJ2-1; D is uncertain. CDR1 and CDR2 from the germline V gene are SQVTM and ANQGSEA. CDR3 length: 11 amino acids. The V and J ends lost 3 bases and 10 bases respectively, with 10 bases between them. The CDR3 coding sequence is TGCAGCGTTGAGACTTCCTTGGAGCAGTTCTTC. Amino acid sequence: CSVETSLEQFF.

The chain joins TRBV20-1 to TRBJ2-1; the match to TRBD2 covers 10 bases. Germline loops: CDR1 DFQATT, CDR2 SNEGSKA (reference sequence). This CDR3 is 14 amino acids long. Losses at the gene ends were 3 bases for V and 7 bases for J; bases not matched to a gene: 6. The CDR3 sequence: CSASGGLAINEQFF. CDR3 sequence (DNA): TGCAGTGCTAGTGGGGGACTAGCGATTAATGAGCAGTTCTTC.

This clonotype was recorded at least ten times. The V call is TRBV6-5, the J call TRBJ2-7; D unclear. The CDR3 runs 15 residues. Per the germline V gene, CDR1 is MNHEY and CDR2 is SVGAGI. Trimming left V 2 bases short and J 3 bases short, with 14 bases between. The CDR3 spells CASSYNSGSLYEQYF. The CDR3, as DNA: TGTGCCAGCAGTTACAACTCAGGCAGCCTCTACGAGCAGTACTTC.

This clonotype occurred many times. The chain is built from TRBV6-6 and TRBJ1-1; 8 bases align to TRBD1. This CDR3 is built from 16 residues. CDR1 and CDR2 from the germline V gene are MNHNY and SVGAGI (reference sequence). V gave up 6 bases and J gave up 3 bases; unmatched junction bases: 12. The CDR3 is CASRGDRGPWDTEAFF. The CDR3 DNA follows: TGTGCCAGCAGGGGCGACAGGGGCCCCTGGGACACTGAAGCTTTCTTT.

This clonotype was seen repeatedly, ten times or more. The rearrangement joins TRBV6-6 to TRBJ1-5; D gene ambiguous. Trimming stripped 0 bases from V and 4 bases from J, with 7 bases between. Germline-derived CDR1 and CDR2 are MNHNY and SVGAGI (reference sequence). The CDR3 has 14 residues. The CDR3 coding sequence is TGTGCCAGCAGTTACTCGATGGGAAATCAGCCCCAGCATTTT. Translating it yields CASSYSMGNQPQHF.

This clonotype was counted ten times or more. V is TRBV28 and J is TRBJ1-6; unclear D gene. Germline-derived CDR1 and CDR2 are MDHEN and SYDVKM. V dropped 4 bases and J dropped 9 bases, with 13 bases sitting between them. The CDR3 covers 14 residues. The CDR3 here is CASSSLDGGSPLHF. Here the CDR3 DNA reads TGTGCCAGCAGTTCGCTGGACGGTGGTTCACCCCTCCACTTT.

This clonotype has ten or more counts. This sequence joins TRBV5-1 and TRBJ2-4, with D possibly matching TRBD1 (6 bases). Per germline, CDR1 SGHRS and CDR2 YFSETQ. The V end lost 0 bases, the J end lost 7 bases, and 11 bases lay between the germline ends. The CDR3 is 14 amino acids. The chain's CDR3 is CASSLDQRGNIQYF. CDR3 nucleotide sequence: TGCGCCAGCAGCTTGGACCAAAGGGGGAACATTCAGTACTTC.

The sample holds many counts of this clonotype. The chain employs TRBV20-1 and TRBJ2-3, with 9 bases that match TRBD1. Germline V gene sequence: CDR1 DFQATT, CDR2 SNEGSKA (reference sequence). The CDR3 sequence is 16 residues long. Germline trimming cut 1 base from V and 1 base from J; bases unmatched to any gene: 6. CDR3 nucleotides: TGCAGTGCTAGAGCACCGGGACAGGGCCGCACAGATACGCAGTATTTT. The encoded protein is CSARAPGQGRTDTQYF.

This clonotype was seen repeatedly, ten times or more. The chain joins TRBV19 to TRBJ2-3; TRBD2 aligns across 9 bases. Trimming cost V 3 bases and J 11 bases; bases outside gene matches: 18. The CDR3 is made up of 17 amino acids. Looked up from germline, CDR1 is LNHDA and CDR2 is SQIVND (reference sequence). The CDR3 loop is CASSMGGNRVAGVKQYF. Here the CDR3 DNA reads TGTGCCAGTAGTATGGGGGGGAATCGGGTAGCGGGAGTGAAGCAGTATTTT.

This clonotype has a count of ten or more. This rearrangement joins TRBV27 to TRBJ1-5; D perhaps matches TRBD1 (5 bases). Germline V lookup: CDR1 MNHEY, CDR2 SMNVEV (reference sequence). V was trimmed by 3 bases and J by 0 bases, leaving 12 bases between them. The CDR3 is 16 amino acids. Here the CDR3 reads CASSFKGRNSNQPQHF. In DNA, the CDR3 is TGTGCCAGCAGTTTCAAGGGGCGGAATAGCAATCAGCCCCAGCATTTT.

This clonotype was counted ten times or more. The V and J genes are TRBV11-2 and TRBJ2-2, with TRBD2 matching 8 bases. From germline, CDR1 is SGHAT and CDR2 FQNNGV. The V segment lost 5 bases and the J segment 2 bases; nucleotides outside the gene matches: 4. The CDR3 is 15 amino acids. CDR3 coding DNA: TGTGCCAGCAGCCTACTAGCGGCCAACACCGGGGAGCTGTTTTTT. This codes for CASSLLAANTGELFF.

In this sample, this clonotype turned up many times. In DNA, the CDR3 is TGCGCCAGCAGCTTGGGTCCTGTCGGGAGCCAAGCTTTCTTT. Encoded protein: CASSLGPVGSQAFF. The chain uses TRBV5-1 and TRBJ1-1; D gene uncertain. Germline CDR1 SGHRS, CDR2 YFSETQ. Trimming removed 0 bases from V and 9 bases from J, with 15 bases in between. This CDR3 region has 14 residues.

This clonotype was counted ten times or more. The chain couples TRBV12-3 or TRBV12-4 to TRBJ2-4, with D unclear. Trimming stripped 0 bases from V and 0 bases from J, with 6 bases between. CDR3 length: 15 residues. The CDR3 region has the DNA TGTGCCAGCAGTTTAGCTAGAACAGCCAAAAACATTCAGTACTTC. Translated: CASSLARTAKNIQYF.

This clonotype was counted at least ten times. In nucleotides, the CDR3 is TGTGCCACCAGTGATTCCGTTGAAGCTTTCTTT. This translates into CATSDSVEAFF. This chain links TRBV24-1 with TRBJ1-1; D not resolved. This CDR3 has 11 residues. V was pared by 2 bases and J by 7 bases, with 4 bases between. The V gene's germline CDR1 is KGHDR and CDR2 SFDVKD.

This clonotype was detected ten times or more. V gene TRBV20-1 combines with J gene TRBJ2-7; no definite D call. Trimming cost V 4 bases and J 4 bases, with 11 bases left between them. The CDR3 is 12 residues long. CDR1 DFQATT and CDR2 SNEGSKA come from the germline V gene (reference sequence). CDR3 sequence reads: CSAKTQGYEQYF. The CDR3 DNA reads TGCAGTGCTAAGACACAAGGGTACGAGCAGTACTTC.

At least ten counts were recorded for this clonotype. CDR3 nucleotides: TGCGCCAGCATGCAGGGGCCCGGAGAAAAAGCTTTCTTT. Its protein is CASMQGPGEKAFF. The genes are TRBV5-1 and TRBJ1-1; maybe TRBD1 (6 bases). Germline values: CDR1 SGHRS, CDR2 YFSETQ. The germline V and J ends were trimmed by 6 bases and 9 bases, with 18 bases remaining between them. This CDR3 is built from 13 residues.

This clonotype has a count of ten or more. The rearrangement uses TRBV20-1 and TRBJ1-6; D possibly corresponds to TRBD1 (5 bases). The ends were cut back, 4 bases at V and 7 bases at J, with 20 bases in the middle. CDR1 DFQATT and CDR2 SNEGSKA come from the germline V gene (reference sequence). The CDR3 is made up of 16 amino acids. The CDR3 DNA reads as TGCAGTGCTAAGGTCGAAAGGGGATTGTGGAATTCACCCCTCCACTTT. Its translation: CSAKVERGLWNSPLHF.